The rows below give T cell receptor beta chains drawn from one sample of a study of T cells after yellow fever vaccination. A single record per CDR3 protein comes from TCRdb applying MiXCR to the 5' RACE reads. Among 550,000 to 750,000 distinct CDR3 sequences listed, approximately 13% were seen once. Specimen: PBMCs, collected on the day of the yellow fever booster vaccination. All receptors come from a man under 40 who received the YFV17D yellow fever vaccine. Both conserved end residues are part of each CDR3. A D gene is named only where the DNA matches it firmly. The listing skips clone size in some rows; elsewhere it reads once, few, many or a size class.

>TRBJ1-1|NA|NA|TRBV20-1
CSALRETITEAFF
TGCAGTGCCCTCCGGGAGACCATCACTGAAGCTTTCTTT
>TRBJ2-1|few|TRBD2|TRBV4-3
CASSQARLAGVDNEQFF
TGCGCCAGCAGCCAAGCCCGACTAGCGGGAGTCGACAATGAGCAGTTCTTC
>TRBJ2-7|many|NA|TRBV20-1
CSAPDENYEQYF
TGCAGTGCGCCCGACGAGAACTACGAGCAGTACTTC
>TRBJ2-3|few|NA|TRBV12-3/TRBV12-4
CASSSGGLRADTQYF
TGTGCCAGCAGTTCGGGTGGCCTCCGGGCCGATACGCAGTATTTT
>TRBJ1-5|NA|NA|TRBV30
CAWSQDRSYQPQHF
TGTGCCTGGAGTCAGGACAGATCGTATCAGCCCCAGCATTTT
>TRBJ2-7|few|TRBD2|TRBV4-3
CASSQSPGLAFHEQYF
TGCGCCAGCAGCCAATCGCCGGGACTAGCATTCCACGAGCAGTACTTC
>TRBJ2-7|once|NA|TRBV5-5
CAMGPGTSTYEQYF
TGTGCCATGGGCCCTGGGACCTCCACCTACGAGCAGTACTTC
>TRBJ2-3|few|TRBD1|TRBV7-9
CASRRTGDTQYF
TGTGCCAGCAGGAGGACAGGAGATACGCAGTATTTT
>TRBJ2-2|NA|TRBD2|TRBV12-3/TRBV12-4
CASTLRLAGTGELFF
TGTGCCAGCACCCTTCGGCTAGCGGGAACCGGGGAGCTGTTTTTT
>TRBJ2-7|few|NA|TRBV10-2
CASSYQGGAYEQYF
TGCGCCAGCAGTTATCAGGGGGGAGCCTACGAGCAGTACTTC
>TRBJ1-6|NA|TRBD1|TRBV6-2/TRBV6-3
CASRWGTVYNSPLHF
TGTGCCAGCAGATGGGGGACAGTCTATAATTCACCCCTCCACTTT
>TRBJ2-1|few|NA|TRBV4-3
CASSRTPTVNSYNEQFF
TGCGCCAGCAGCCGAACCCCGACAGTGAACTCCTACAATGAGCAGTTCTTC
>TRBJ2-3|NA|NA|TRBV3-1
CASSQEGGAPVDTQYF
TGTGCCAGCAGCCAAGAAGGAGGGGCGCCGGTAGATACGCAGTATTTT
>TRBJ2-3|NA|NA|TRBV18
CASSPIGTDTQYF
TGTGCCAGCTCACCAATCGGCACAGATACGCAGTATTTT
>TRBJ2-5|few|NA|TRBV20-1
CSAREGSSLSETQYF
TGCAGTGCTAGAGAGGGTAGTTCGTTATCGGAGACCCAGTACTTC
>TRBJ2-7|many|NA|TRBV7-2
CASSSQGGTYEQYF
TGTGCCAGCAGCTCCCAGGGGGGGACATACGAGCAGTACTTC
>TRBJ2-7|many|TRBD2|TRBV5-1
CASSTRTSGSYEQYF
TGTGCCAGCAGCACTCGGACTAGCGGGAGTTACGAGCAGTACTTC
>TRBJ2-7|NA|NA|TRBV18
CASSLSGWGEYEQYF
TGTGCCAGCTCATTGTCCGGATGGGGAGAGTACGAGCAGTACTTC
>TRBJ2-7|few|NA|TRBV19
CASSIASTSYEQYF
TGTGCCAGTAGTATAGCTAGCACGTCCTACGAGCAGTACTTC
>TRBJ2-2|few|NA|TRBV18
CASSPRTPGGELFF
TGTGCCAGCTCACCAAGGACCCCTGGCGGGGAGCTGTTTTTT
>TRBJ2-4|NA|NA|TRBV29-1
CSVRLAKNIQYF
TGCAGCGTGAGGCTAGCCAAAAACATTCAGTACTTC
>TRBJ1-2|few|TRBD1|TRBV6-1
CASRLQGISSVNGYTF
TGTGCCAGCAGGCTACAGGGGATCAGCTCGGTCAATGGCTACACCTTC
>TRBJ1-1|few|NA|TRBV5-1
CASSHGGTAEAFF
TGCGCCAGCAGCCATGGTGGGACGGCTGAAGCTTTCTTT
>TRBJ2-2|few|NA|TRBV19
CASSNAKFTELFF
TGTGCCAGTAGTAACGCAAAGTTTACGGAGCTGTTTTTT
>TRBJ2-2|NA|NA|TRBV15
CATSRGRANTGELFF
TGTGCCACCAGCAGGGGCAGGGCGAACACCGGGGAGCTGTTTTTT
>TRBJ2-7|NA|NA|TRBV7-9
CASSTLASEQYF
TGTGCCAGCAGCACCCTAGCATCCGAGCAGTACTTC
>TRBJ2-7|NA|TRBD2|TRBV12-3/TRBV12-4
CASKKSGSYEQYF
TGTGCCAGCAAGAAAAGCGGGAGCTACGAGCAGTACTTC
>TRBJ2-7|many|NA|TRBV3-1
CASSQGLTDYEQYF
TGTGCCAGCAGCCAAGGGCTCACCGACTACGAGCAGTACTTC
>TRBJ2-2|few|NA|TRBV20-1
CSAREDPSTGELFF
TGCAGTGCTAGGGAAGATCCAAGCACCGGGGAGCTGTTTTTT
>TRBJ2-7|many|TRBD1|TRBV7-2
CASSIGQGNSYEQYF
TGTGCCAGCAGCATCGGACAGGGCAACTCCTACGAGCAGTACTTC
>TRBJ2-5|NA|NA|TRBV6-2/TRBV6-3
CASSYQAAGETQYF
TGTGCCAGCAGTTACCAGGCAGCTGGAGAGACCCAGTACTTC
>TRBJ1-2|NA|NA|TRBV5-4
CASSRRGEYGYTF
TGTGCCAGCAGCCGGCGTGGGGAGTATGGCTACACCTTC
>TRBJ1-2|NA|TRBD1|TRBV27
CASSPELSGGNNGYTF
TGTGCCAGCAGTCCCGAGTTATCAGGGGGCAACAATGGCTACACCTTC
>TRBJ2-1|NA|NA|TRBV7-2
CASSLTSTYNEQFF
TGTGCCAGCAGCTTGACTTCTACCTACAATGAGCAGTTCTTC
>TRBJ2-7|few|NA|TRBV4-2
CASSQRAGINYEQYF
TGTGCCAGCAGCCAACGGGCGGGGATCAACTACGAGCAGTACTTC
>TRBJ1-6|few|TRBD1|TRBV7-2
CASSQDRAGNSPLHF
TGTGCCAGCAGCCAGGACAGGGCAGGGAATTCACCCCTCCACTTT
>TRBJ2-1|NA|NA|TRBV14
CASSQERRGEQFF
TGTGCCAGCAGCCAAGAAAGGCGGGGTGAGCAGTTCTTC
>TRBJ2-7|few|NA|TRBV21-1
CASSTPAGASYEQYF
TGTGCCAGCAGCACCCCCGCAGGGGCGTCCTACGAGCAGTACTTC